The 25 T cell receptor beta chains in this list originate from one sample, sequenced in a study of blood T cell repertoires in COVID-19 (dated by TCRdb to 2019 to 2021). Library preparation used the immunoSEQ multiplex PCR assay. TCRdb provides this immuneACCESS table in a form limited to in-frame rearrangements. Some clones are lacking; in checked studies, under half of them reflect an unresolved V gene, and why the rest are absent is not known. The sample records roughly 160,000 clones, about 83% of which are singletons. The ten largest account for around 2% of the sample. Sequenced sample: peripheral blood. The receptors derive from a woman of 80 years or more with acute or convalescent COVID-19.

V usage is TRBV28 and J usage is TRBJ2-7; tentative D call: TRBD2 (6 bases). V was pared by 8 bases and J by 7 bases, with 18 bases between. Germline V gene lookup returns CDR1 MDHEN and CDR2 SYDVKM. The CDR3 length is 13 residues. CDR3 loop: CASRSGGLREQYF. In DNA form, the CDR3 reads TGTGCCAGCCGCTCAGGAGGGCTCCGGGAGCAGTACTTC.

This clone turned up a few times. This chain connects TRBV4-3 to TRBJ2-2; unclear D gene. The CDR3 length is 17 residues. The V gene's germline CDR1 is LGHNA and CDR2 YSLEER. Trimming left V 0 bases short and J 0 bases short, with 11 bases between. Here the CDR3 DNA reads TGCGCCAGCAGCCAAGATCTCGACTCCACGAACACCGGGGAGCTGTTTTTT. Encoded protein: CASSQDLDSTNTGELFF.

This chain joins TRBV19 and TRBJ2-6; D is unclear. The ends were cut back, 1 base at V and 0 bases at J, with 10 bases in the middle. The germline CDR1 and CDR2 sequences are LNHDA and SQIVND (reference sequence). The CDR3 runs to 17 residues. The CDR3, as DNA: TGTGCCAGTAGTATAGTTACCGCGAACTCTGGGGCCAACGTCCTGACTTTC. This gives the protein CASSIVTANSGANVLTF.

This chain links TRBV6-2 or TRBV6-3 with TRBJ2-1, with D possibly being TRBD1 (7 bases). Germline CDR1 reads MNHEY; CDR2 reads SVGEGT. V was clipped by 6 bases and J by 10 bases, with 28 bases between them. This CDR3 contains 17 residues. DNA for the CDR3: TGTGCCAGCAGCGGGGAGACTGCGACAGGGAGGAAGGGGGAGCAGTTCTTC. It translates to CASSGETATGRKGEQFF.

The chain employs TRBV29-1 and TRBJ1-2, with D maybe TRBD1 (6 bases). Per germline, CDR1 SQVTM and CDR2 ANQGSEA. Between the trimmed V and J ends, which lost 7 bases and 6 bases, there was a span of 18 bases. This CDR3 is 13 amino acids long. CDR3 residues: CSDGIGGRNGYTF. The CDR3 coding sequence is TGCAGCGACGGTATAGGGGGTAGGAATGGCTACACCTTC.

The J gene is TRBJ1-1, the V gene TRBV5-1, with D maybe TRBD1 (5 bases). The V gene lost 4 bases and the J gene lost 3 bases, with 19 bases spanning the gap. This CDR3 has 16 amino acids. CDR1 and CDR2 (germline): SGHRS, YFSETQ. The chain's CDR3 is CASSPEAGFGDTEAFF. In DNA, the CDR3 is TGCGCCAGCAGCCCCGAGGCAGGGTTTGGCGACACTGAAGCTTTCTTT.

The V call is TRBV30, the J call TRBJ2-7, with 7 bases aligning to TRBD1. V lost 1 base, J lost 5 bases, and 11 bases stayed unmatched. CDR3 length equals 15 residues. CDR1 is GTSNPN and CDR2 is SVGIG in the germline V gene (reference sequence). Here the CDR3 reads CAWSEGQFGADEQYF. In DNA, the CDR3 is TGTGCCTGGAGTGAGGGACAGTTCGGAGCAGACGAGCAGTACTTC.

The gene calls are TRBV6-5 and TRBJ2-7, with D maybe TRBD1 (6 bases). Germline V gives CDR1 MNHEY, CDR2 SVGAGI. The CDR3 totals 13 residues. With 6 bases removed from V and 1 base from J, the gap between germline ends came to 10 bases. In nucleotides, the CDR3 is TGTGCCAGCAGCACTGGACAGTCCTACGAGCAGTACTTC. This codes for CASSTGQSYEQYF.

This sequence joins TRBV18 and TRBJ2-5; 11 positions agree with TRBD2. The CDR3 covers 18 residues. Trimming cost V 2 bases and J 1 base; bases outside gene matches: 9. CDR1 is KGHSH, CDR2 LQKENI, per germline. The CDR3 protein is CASSPLSGTSGTQETQYF. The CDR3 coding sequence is TGTGCCAGCTCACCATTGTCCGGGACTAGCGGAACCCAAGAGACCCAGTACTTC.

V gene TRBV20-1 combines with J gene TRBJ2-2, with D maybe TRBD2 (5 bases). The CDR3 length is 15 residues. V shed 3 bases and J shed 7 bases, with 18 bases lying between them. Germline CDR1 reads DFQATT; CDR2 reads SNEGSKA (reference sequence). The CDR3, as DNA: TGCAGTGCTAGTATGGCTTCGGGGTCGGGCGGGGAGCTGTTTTTT. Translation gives CSASMASGSGGELFF.

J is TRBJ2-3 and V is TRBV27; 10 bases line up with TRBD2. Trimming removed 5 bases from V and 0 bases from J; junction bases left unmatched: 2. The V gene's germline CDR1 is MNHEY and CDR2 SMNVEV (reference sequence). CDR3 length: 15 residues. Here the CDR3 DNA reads TGTGCCAGCAGTAGCGGGGGGGTGAGCACAGATACGCAGTATTTT. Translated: CASSSGGVSTDTQYF.

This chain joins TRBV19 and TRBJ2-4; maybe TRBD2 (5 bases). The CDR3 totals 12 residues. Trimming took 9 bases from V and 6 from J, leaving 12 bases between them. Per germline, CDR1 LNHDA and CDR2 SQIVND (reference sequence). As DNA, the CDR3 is TGTGCCAGCTCCCTACGGGGAAACATTCAGTACTTC. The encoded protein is CASSLRGNIQYF. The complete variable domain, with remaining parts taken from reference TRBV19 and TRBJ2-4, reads DGGITQSPKYLFRKEGQNVTLSCEQNLNHDAMYWYRQDPGQGLRLIYYSQIVNDFQKGDIAEGYSVSREKKESFPLTVTSAQKNPTAFYLCASSLRGNIQYFGAGTRLSVL.

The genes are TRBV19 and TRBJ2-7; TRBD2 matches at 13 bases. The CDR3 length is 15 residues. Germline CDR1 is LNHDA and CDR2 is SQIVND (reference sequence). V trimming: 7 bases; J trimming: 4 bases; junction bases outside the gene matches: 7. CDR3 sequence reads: CASTQWTSGSYEQYF. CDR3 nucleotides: TGTGCCAGTACCCAATGGACTAGCGGGAGTTACGAGCAGTACTTC. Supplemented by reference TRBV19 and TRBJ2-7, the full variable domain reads DGGITQSPKYLFRKEGQNVTLSCEQNLNHDAMYWYRQDPGQGLRLIYYSQIVNDFQKGDIAEGYSVSREKKESFPLTVTSAQKNPTAFYLCASTQWTSGSYEQYFGPGTRLTVT.

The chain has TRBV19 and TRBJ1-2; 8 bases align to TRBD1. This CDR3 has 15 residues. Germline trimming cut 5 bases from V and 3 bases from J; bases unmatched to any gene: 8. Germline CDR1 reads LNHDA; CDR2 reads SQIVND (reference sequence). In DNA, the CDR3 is TGTGCCAGTAGTGTACTCGACAGGGGTGACTATGGCTACACCTTC. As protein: CASSVLDRGDYGYTF.

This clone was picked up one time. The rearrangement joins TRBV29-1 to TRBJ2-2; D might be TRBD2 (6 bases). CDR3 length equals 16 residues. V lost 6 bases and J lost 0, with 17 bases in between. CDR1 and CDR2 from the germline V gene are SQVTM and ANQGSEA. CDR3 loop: CSVYILAAANTGELFF. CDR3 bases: TGCAGCGTGTATATTTTAGCGGCCGCGAACACCGGGGAGCTGTTTTTT.

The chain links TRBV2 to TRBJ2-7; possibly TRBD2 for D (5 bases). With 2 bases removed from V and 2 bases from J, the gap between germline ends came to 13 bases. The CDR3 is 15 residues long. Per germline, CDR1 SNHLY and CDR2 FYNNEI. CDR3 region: CASSESGLGAYEQYF. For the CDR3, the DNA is TGTGCCAGCAGTGAATCGGGGTTGGGAGCCTACGAGCAGTACTTC. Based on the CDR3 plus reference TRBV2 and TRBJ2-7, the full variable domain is EPEVTQTPSHQVTQMGQEVILRCVPISNHLYFYWYRQILGQKVEFLVSFYNNEISEKSEIFDDQFSVERPDGSNFTLKIRSTKLEDSAMYFCASSESGLGAYEQYFGPGTRLTVT.

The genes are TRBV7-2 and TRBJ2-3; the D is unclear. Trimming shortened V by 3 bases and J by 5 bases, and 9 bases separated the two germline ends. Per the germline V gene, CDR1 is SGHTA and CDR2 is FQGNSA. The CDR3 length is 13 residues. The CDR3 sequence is CASSFIPRDTQYF. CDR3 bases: TGTGCCAGCAGCTTTATCCCGAGAGATACGCAGTATTTT.

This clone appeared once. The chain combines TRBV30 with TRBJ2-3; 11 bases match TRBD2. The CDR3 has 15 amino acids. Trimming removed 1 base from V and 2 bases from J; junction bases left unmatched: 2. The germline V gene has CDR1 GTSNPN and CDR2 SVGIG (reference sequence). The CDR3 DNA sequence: TGTGCCTGGAGTGGGACTAGCGGGTCCACAGATACGCAGTATTTT. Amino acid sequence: CAWSGTSGSTDTQYF.

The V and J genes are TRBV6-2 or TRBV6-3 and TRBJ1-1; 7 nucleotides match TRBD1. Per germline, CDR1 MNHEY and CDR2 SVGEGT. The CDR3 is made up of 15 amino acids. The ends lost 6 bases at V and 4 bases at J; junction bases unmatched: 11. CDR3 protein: CASSPPQGWSTEAFF. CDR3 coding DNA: TGTGCCAGCAGCCCTCCACAGGGGTGGAGCACTGAAGCTTTCTTT.

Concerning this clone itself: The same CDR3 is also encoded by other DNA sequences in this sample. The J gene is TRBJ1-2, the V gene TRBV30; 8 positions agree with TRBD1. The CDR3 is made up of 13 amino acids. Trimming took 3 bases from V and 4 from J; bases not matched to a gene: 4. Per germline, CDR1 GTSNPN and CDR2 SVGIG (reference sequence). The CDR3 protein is CAWSRDRPYGYTF. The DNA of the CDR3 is TGTGCCTGGAGCCGGGACAGGCCCTATGGCTACACCTTC.

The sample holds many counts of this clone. The CDR3 loop is CAISESAWSPEAFF. The CDR3 DNA reads TGTGCCATCAGTGAGTCCGCCTGGAGTCCTGAAGCTTTCTTT. This chain connects TRBV10-3 to TRBJ1-1; D gene ambiguous. Between the trimmed V and J ends, which lost 0 bases and 6 bases, there was a span of 11 bases. CDR3 length: 14 residues. Germline CDR1 is ENHRY and CDR2 is SYGVKD.

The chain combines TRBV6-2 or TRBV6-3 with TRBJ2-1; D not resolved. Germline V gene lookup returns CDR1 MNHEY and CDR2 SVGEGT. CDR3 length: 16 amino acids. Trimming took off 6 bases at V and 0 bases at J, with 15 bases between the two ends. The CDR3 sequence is CASSRTFRSSYNEQFF. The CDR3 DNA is TGTGCCAGCAGCCGAACCTTCCGGAGCTCCTACAATGAGCAGTTCTTC.

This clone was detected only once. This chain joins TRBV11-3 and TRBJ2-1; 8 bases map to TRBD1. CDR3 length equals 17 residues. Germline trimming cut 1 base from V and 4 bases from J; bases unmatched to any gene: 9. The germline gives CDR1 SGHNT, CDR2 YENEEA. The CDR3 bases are TGTGCCAGCAGCTTAGGAGTCGGACAGGGCCTTTACAATGAGCAGTTCTTC. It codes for CASSLGVGQGLYNEQFF.

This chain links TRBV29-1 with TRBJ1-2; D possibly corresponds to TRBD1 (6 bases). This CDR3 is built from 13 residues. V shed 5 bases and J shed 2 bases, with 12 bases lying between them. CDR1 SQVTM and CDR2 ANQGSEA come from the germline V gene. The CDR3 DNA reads TGCAGCGTTTACAAACAGGGAAACTATGGCTACACCTTC. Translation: CSVYKQGNYGYTF.

For the CDR3, the DNA is TGTGCCAGCAGCCAAAGGGGACTCCTCGTCGGTGGCTACACCTTC. Amino acid sequence: CASSQRGLLVGGYTF. V gene TRBV3-1 (or the pseudogene TRBV3-2) combines with J gene TRBJ1-2, with TRBD1 as a possible D gene (5 bases). Germline V CDR1 and CDR2: LGHDT, YNNKEL (reference sequence). Trimming stripped 2 bases from V and 7 bases from J, with 17 bases between. CDR3 size: 15 residues.